Below, 12 T cell receptor beta chains from the same sample are listed, as sequenced in a study of regulatory T cells in long-lasting Graves disease (dated by TCRdb to 2020 to 2023). The library was built by means of multiplex PCR. The sequencing machine was an Illumina HiSeq 4000. TCR beta libraries were built with iRepertoire HTBI primers and Arm-PCR amplification of CDR3 regions. TCRdb's own reprocessing of the public reads used fastp at Q25 and MiXCR and kept productive beta chains. Merged by CDR3 protein, the rows form single entries marked with the most common genes and DNA. Counted in this sample were hundreds of thousands of distinct CDR3 sequences; around 17% of them appeared once. The leading ten clones occupy about 20% of the sample. Interpreted using the paper, the time point label stands for: newly diagnosed GD, antithyroid drugs for less than 3 months. RNA was extracted from PBMCs in TRIzol for both TCR sequencing and RNA sequencing.

The sample also formed part of further work on T cells in Graves' hyperthyroidism and ophthalmopathy.

This specimen consisted of peripheral blood mononuclear cells (PBMCs), obtained at new diagnosis, from a patient treated with antithyroid drugs. The origin of the receptors is a woman aged 30 to 39 with Graves disease. Donor details come from another sample of the same person, matched by shared clones.

This clonotype showed up just a few times. This may be a read error, as it is one base from a much larger clone. The CDR3 end shows no conserved phenylalanine or tryptophan, and so a read error is likely. This chain connects TRBV20-1 to TRBJ1-1, with 7 bases matching TRBD1. CDR3 length equals 13 residues. With V trimmed by 8 bases and J by 1 base, 7 bases remained unmatched. Per germline, CDR1 DFQATT and CDR2 SNEGSKA (reference sequence). CDR3 nucleotide sequence: TGCAGTACTACCGGGGACAGGAACACTGAAGCTTTCTCT. Its translation is CSTTGDRNTEAFS.

Many counts were recorded for this clonotype. This chain connects TRBV6-1 to TRBJ2-7, with 10 bases lining up with TRBD1. The CDR3 has 15 amino acids. V lost 6 bases and J lost 2; bases outside the gene matches: 7. Germline CDR1 MNHNS, CDR2 SASEGT. CDR3 loop: CASRPRGQGTYEQYF. The CDR3 bases are TGTGCCAGCAGGCCTCGGGGACAGGGGACCTACGAGCAGTACTTC.

This clonotype was observed many times. The CDR3 here is CSATGQLMNTEAFF. DNA of the CDR3: TGCAGTGCTACCGGACAGCTCATGAACACTGAAGCTTTCTTT. The chain carries TRBV20-1 and TRBJ1-1; D possibly corresponds to TRBD1 (6 bases). Germline assignment: CDR1 DFQATT and CDR2 SNEGSKA (reference sequence). The CDR3 covers 14 residues. The germline V and J ends were trimmed by 4 bases and 0 bases, with 12 bases remaining between them.

The chain has TRBV28 and TRBJ2-1, with 15 bases identical to TRBD2. Trimming at V came to 0 bases and at J to 10 bases, leaving 10 bases not matched to a gene. This CDR3 spans 18 amino acids. The germline CDR1 and CDR2 sequences are MDHEN and SYDVKM. The CDR3 region has the DNA TGTGCCAGCAGTTTATGGGGAGGGTCGGGACTAGCGGGAGGAGAGCAGTTCTTC. Amino acids: CASSLWGGSGLAGGEQFF.

This clonotype was observed a few times. A much larger clone is a single base away; this may be a read error. The V call is TRBV18, the J call TRBJ1-1; D call uncertain. The CDR3 covers 13 residues. Germline lookup yields CDR1 KGHSH and CDR2 LQKENI. The CDR3 DNA follows: TGTGCCAGCTCACCAGAGATGAACACTAAAGCTTTCTTT. Amino acids: CASSPEMNTKAFF. The complete variable domain, with remaining parts taken from reference TRBV18 and TRBJ1-1, reads NAGVMQNPRHLVRRRGQEARLRCSPMKGHSHVYWYRQLPEEGLKFMVYLQKENIIDESGMPKERFSAEFPKEGPSILRIQQVVRGDSAAYFCASSPEMNTKAFFGQGTRLTVV.

In this sample, this clonotype turned up many times. This rearrangement joins TRBV12-3 or TRBV12-4 to TRBJ1-3; no firm D call. The CDR3 consists of 12 residues. V gave up 8 bases and J gave up 1 base, with 6 bases separating them. The CDR3 coding sequence is TGTGCCAGCCTGGAGTCTGGAAACACCATATATTTT. Encoded protein: CASLESGNTIYF.

A few counts support this clonotype. V is TRBV14 and J is TRBJ1-5; perhaps TRBD1 as D (5 bases). The CDR3 runs 13 residues. CDR1 is SGHDN and CDR2 is FVKESK in the germline V gene. V shed 4 bases and J shed 11 bases, with 15 bases lying between them. This CDR3 is CASSPANGQAQHF. The CDR3 DNA reads as TGTGCCAGCAGCCCCGCTAACGGACAAGCCCAGCATTTT.

There are many counts of this clonotype. V is TRBV28 and J is TRBJ2-1, with TRBD1 matching 10 bases. Losses at the gene ends were 5 bases for V and 13 bases for J; bases not matched to a gene: 17. Germline V gene lookup returns CDR1 MDHEN and CDR2 SYDVKM. The CDR3 runs to 16 residues. The DNA for the CDR3 is TGTGCCAGCAGTCGTCTCCGGGACAGGGGTCGCGGGGCACAGTTCTTC. It codes for CASSRLRDRGRGAQFF. Full variable domain (missing parts from reference TRBV28 and TRBJ2-1): DVKVTQSSRYLVKRTGEKVFLECVQDMDHENMFWYRQDPGLGLRLIYFSYDVKMKEKGDIPEGYSVSREKKERFSLILESASTNQTSMYLCASSRLRDRGRGAQFFGPGTRLTVL.

This clonotype was seen repeatedly, ten times or more. This CDR3 is CASSPAVSNQPQHF. The CDR3 DNA sequence: TGTGCCAGCAGTCCCGCAGTCAGCAATCAGCCCCAGCATTTT. The chain combines TRBV12-3 or TRBV12-4 with TRBJ1-5; no reliable D call. V lost 5 bases and J 1 base, leaving 9 bases between the germline ends. The CDR3 length is 14 residues.

This clonotype was picked up many times. The chain carries TRBV6-1 and TRBJ1-2; weak D call: TRBD1 (5 bases). Germline V CDR1 and CDR2: MNHNS, SASEGT. There are 14 residues in the CDR3. V was pared by 7 bases and J by 4 bases, with 16 bases between. Here the CDR3 reads CASTPAGRGYGYTF. The CDR3 DNA sequence: TGTGCCAGCACCCCGGCGGGACGGGGCTATGGCTACACCTTC.

This clonotype was seen many times. The J gene is TRBJ2-5, the V gene TRBV20-1; tentative D call: TRBD1 (5 bases). Trimming cost V 6 bases and J 5 bases, with 16 bases left between them. The length of the CDR3 is 13 residues. The germline gives CDR1 DFQATT, CDR2 SNEGSKA (reference sequence). CDR3: CSAWGRVGETQYF. DNA of the CDR3: TGCAGTGCCTGGGGCAGGGTTGGGGAGACCCAGTACTTC.

This clonotype has just a few counts. The chain has TRBV12-3 or TRBV12-4 and TRBJ1-2; no firm D call. V lost 3 bases and J lost 2, with 7 bases in between. CDR3 size: 13 residues. CDR3 sequence reads: CASSLVRNYGYTF. CDR3 DNA sequence: TGTGCCAGCAGTTTGGTCAGAAACTATGGCTACACCTTC.